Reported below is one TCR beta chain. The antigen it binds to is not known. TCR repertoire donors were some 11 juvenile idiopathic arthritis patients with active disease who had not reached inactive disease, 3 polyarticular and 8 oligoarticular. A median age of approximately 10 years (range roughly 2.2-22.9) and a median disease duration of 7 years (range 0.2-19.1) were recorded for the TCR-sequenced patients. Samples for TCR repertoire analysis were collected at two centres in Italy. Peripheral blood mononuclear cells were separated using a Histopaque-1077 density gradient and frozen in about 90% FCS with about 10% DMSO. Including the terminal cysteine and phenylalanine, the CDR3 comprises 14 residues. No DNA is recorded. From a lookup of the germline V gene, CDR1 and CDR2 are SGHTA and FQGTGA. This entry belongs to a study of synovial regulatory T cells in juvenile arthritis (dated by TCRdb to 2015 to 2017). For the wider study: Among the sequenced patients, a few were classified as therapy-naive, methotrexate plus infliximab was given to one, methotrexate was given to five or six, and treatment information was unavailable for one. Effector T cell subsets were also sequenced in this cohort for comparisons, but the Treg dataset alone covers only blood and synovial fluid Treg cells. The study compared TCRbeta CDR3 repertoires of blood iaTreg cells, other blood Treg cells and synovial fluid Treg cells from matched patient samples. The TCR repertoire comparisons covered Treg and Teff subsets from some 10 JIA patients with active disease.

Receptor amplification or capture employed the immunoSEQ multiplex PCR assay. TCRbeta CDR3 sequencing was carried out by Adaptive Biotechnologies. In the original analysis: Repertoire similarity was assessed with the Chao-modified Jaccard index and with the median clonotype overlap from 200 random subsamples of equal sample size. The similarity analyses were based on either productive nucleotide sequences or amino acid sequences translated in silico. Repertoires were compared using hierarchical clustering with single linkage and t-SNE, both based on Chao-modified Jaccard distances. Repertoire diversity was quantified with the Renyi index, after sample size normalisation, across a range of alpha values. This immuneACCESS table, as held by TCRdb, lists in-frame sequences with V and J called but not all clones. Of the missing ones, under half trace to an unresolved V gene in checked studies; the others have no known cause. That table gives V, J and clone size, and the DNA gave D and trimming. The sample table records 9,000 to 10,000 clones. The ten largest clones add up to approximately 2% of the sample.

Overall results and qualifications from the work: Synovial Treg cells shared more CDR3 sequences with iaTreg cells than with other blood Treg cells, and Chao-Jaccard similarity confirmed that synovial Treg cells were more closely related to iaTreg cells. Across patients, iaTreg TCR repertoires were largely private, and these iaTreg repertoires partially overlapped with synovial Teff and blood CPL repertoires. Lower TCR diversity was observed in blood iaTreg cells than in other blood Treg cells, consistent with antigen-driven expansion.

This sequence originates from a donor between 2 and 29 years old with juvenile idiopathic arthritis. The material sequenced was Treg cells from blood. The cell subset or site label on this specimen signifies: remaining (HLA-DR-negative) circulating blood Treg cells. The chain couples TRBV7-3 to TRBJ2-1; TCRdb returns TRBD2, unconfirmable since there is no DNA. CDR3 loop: CASSGKGTSNEQFF.